One and the same sample provided the 29 T cell receptor beta chains below, sequenced in a study of T cells after yellow fever vaccination. TCRdb reprocessed the 5' RACE reads with MiXCR, giving one entry per CDR3 protein. The sample includes almost 600,000 distinct CDR3 sequences, approximately 13% of them seen just once. Specimen: PBMCs, collected on the day of the yellow fever booster vaccination. All receptors derive from a young man who received the YFV17D yellow fever vaccine.

This clonotype was detected only once. CDR3 nucleotides: TGTGCCAGCAGCCCGGAGGCCGCGGGGGCCAACGTCCTGACTTTC. Protein sequence: CASSPEAAGANVLTF. The rearrangement joins TRBV7-3 to TRBJ2-6, with TRBD2 as a possible D gene (5 bases). The CDR3 totals 15 residues. Trimming pared 5 bases from V and 4 bases from J, leaving 12 bases between. CDR1 is SGHTA, CDR2 FQGTGA, per germline.

V usage is TRBV27 and J usage is TRBJ2-5; D is possibly TRBD2 (8 bases). The CDR3 sequence is 15 residues long. Germline V gene data show CDR1 as MNHEY and CDR2 as SMNVEV (reference sequence). V dropped 6 bases and J dropped 5 bases, with 19 bases sitting between them. The CDR3 loop is CASRPSGGGLETQYF. DNA of the CDR3: TGTGCCAGCAGGCCGTCGGGAGGGGGCTTGGAGACCCAGTACTTC.

The chain has TRBV6-1 and TRBJ2-1; 8 bases align to TRBD1. Germline-derived CDR1 and CDR2 are MNHNS and SASEGT. V trimming: 5 bases; J trimming: 5 bases; junction bases outside the gene matches: 8. CDR3 length: 15 amino acids. CDR3: CASSNSGTGHNEQFF. In DNA form, the CDR3 reads TGTGCCAGCAGTAATTCCGGGACAGGCCACAATGAGCAGTTCTTC.

This clonotype was observed a few times. The J gene is TRBJ2-3, the V gene TRBV10-3; D gene ambiguous. The germline V gene encodes CDR1 ENHRY and CDR2 SYGVKD. CDR3 size: 15 residues. V was clipped by 5 bases and J by 3 bases, with 15 bases between them. CDR3 nucleotide sequence: TGTGCCATCAGTCCCCCTCCAGAAAGGACAGATACGCAGTATTTT. Its protein is CAISPPPERTDTQYF.

A single count supports this clonotype. This rearrangement joins TRBV7-2 to TRBJ2-7, with 7 bases identical to TRBD1. The germline CDR1 and CDR2 sequences are SGHTA and FQGNSA. Trimming at V came to 2 bases and at J to 3 bases, leaving 4 bases not matched to a gene. The CDR3 covers 14 residues. The CDR3 DNA follows: TGTGCCAGCAGCTTAATGGCAGGGGGCTACGAGCAGTACTTC. Translating it yields CASSLMAGGYEQYF.

This clonotype was found many times. J is TRBJ2-3 and V is TRBV6-6; D gene unclear. The CDR3 covers 12 residues. Deletions cut 6 bases from V and 7 bases from J, with 11 bases between. CDR1 and CDR2 from the germline V gene are MNHNY and SVGAGI (reference sequence). This chain's CDR3 is CASSLTRNTQYF. The DNA of the CDR3 is TGTGCCAGCAGCCTTACCAGAAATACGCAGTATTTT.

In its sample, this clonotype was seen a few times. The V gene is TRBV20-1, the J gene TRBJ1-5, with D hard to call. The CDR3 has 15 amino acids. Trimming left V 2 bases short and J 6 bases short, with 17 bases between. The germline gives CDR1 DFQATT, CDR2 SNEGSKA (reference sequence). CDR3 region: CSARRQEASGQPQHF. CDR3 in DNA: TGCAGTGCTAGAAGGCAGGAGGCCTCGGGTCAGCCCCAGCATTTT.

The chain has TRBV20-1 and TRBJ2-5; TRBD1 matches at 10 bases. In germline, CDR1 is DFQATT, CDR2 SNEGSKA (reference sequence). The CDR3 loop spans 13 amino acids. J gave up 4 bases and V 8 bases, and 7 bases lay outside the gene matches. The DNA of the CDR3 is TGCAGTTTGGGACAGGGGATGCGAGAGACCCAGTACTTC. Protein sequence: CSLGQGMRETQYF.

This clonotype was seen only a few times. In DNA, the CDR3 is TGTGCCAGCAGTTACTCACGCTCGGGACTAGCGGGAGGGGGTGAGTACTTC. Protein: CASSYSRSGLAGGGEYF. The rearrangement joins TRBV6-5 to TRBJ2-7; TRBD2 agrees at 16 bases. The germline gives CDR1 MNHEY, CDR2 SVGAGI. The CDR3 has 17 amino acids. J lost 11 bases, V lost 0 bases, and 10 bases had no gene match.

This clonotype was seen only a few times. The rearrangement joins TRBV7-8 to TRBJ1-1; weak D call: TRBD1 (6 bases). Trimming took off 4 bases at V and 1 base at J, with 19 bases between the two ends. CDR3 length: 17 amino acids. In germline, CDR1 is SGHVS, CDR2 FQNEAQ. CDR3 protein: CASSYNTGIIRNTEAFF. The DNA of the CDR3 is TGTGCCAGCAGCTACAATACAGGGATTATAAGGAACACTGAAGCTTTCTTT. Variable domain in full (rest from reference TRBV7-8 and TRBJ1-1): GAGVSQSPRYKVAKRGQDVALRCDPISGHVSLFWYQQALGQGPEFLTYFQNEAQLDKSGLPSDRFFAERPEGSVSTLKIQRTQQEDSAVYLCASSYNTGIIRNTEAFFGQGTRLTVV.

This clonotype was seen repeatedly, ten times or more. The genes are TRBV5-6 and TRBJ2-1; no firm D call. The length of the CDR3 is 12 residues. CDR1 and CDR2 (germline): SGHDT, YYEEEE. Trimming removed 2 bases from V and 2 bases from J, with 2 bases in between. The CDR3 DNA follows: TGTGCCAGCAGCTTCCCCTACAATGAGCAGTTCTTC. It encodes CASSFPYNEQFF.

There are many counts of this clonotype. The rearrangement uses TRBV24-1 and TRBJ2-3, with 11 bases fitting TRBD1. The CDR3 consists of 16 residues. The V and J ends lost 4 bases and 2 bases, in that order; junction bases with no gene match: 4. Germline assignment: CDR1 KGHDR and CDR2 SFDVKD. This chain's CDR3 is CATSDGTGGTTDTQYF. The CDR3 bases are TGTGCCACCAGTGACGGGACAGGGGGGACCACAGATACGCAGTATTTT.

The V call is TRBV12-3 or TRBV12-4, the J call TRBJ1-1; no clear D gene. The CDR3 totals 15 residues. V gave up 7 bases and J gave up 2 bases, with 17 bases separating them. The CDR3, as DNA: TGTGCCAGCACCCTTACCGGGAGTCCCAACACTGAAGCTTTCTTT. It specifies CASTLTGSPNTEAFF.

This clonotype was seen only a few times. This chain joins TRBV11-1 and TRBJ2-6; 7 positions agree with TRBD1. The V and J ends lost 5 bases and 2 bases, in that order; junction bases with no gene match: 12. This CDR3 is built from 18 residues. Germline V gives CDR1 SGHAT, CDR2 FQDESV (reference sequence). CDR3 DNA sequence: TGTGCCAGCAGCCTCCAGACAGGGTGGGTACCTGGGGCCAACGTCCTGACTTTC. This translates into CASSLQTGWVPGANVLTF.

This clonotype has more than one count but fewer than ten. V usage is TRBV27 and J usage is TRBJ2-2; 11 positions match TRBD2. The V and J ends lost 5 bases and 3 bases, in that order; junction bases with no gene match: 5. Germline CDR1 reads MNHEY; CDR2 reads SMNVEV (reference sequence). The CDR3 consists of 16 residues. The CDR3 nucleotides are TGTGCCAGCAGTGGTAGCGGGAGGGCCGACACCGGGGAGCTGTTTTTT. This encodes CASSGSGRADTGELFF.

This clonotype has more than one count but fewer than ten. CDR3: CSVGGLNSNQPQHF. In DNA form, the CDR3 reads TGCAGCGTTGGTGGGCTTAATAGCAATCAGCCCCAGCATTTT. This rearrangement joins TRBV29-1 to TRBJ1-5; D is ambiguous. Trimming removed 4 bases from V and 0 bases from J, with 10 bases in between. The germline V gene encodes CDR1 SQVTM and CDR2 ANQGSEA. The CDR3 is made up of 14 amino acids.

In this sample, this clonotype turned up many times. The chain couples TRBV24-1 to TRBJ1-1, with D unresolved. V lost 0 bases, J lost 10 bases, and 8 bases lay in between. The CDR3 is 12 residues long. CDR1 and CDR2 from the germline V gene are KGHDR and SFDVKD. CDR3 residues: CATSDLNGRAFF. In nucleotides, the CDR3 is TGTGCCACCAGTGATTTGAATGGGAGAGCTTTCTTT.

This chain uses TRBV20-1 with TRBJ2-7, with D possibly called TRBD1 or TRBD2 (5 bases each). The CDR3 is 13 residues long. V was pared by 2 bases and J by 2 bases, with 10 bases between. CDR1 is DFQATT and CDR2 is SNEGSKA in the germline V gene (reference sequence). The CDR3 is CSARRGEPYEQYF. The CDR3 nucleotides are TGCAGTGCTAGAAGAGGGGAACCCTACGAGCAGTACTTC.

The chain recombines TRBV27 with TRBJ2-7; D is undetermined. V was trimmed by 3 bases and J by 3 bases, leaving 15 bases between them. CDR1 and CDR2 (germline): MNHEY, SMNVEV (reference sequence). CDR3 size: 15 residues. CDR3 nucleotide sequence: TGTGCCAGCAGTTTTCAACCAGTACTAAACTACGAGCAGTACTTC. As protein: CASSFQPVLNYEQYF.

The V and J genes are TRBV28 and TRBJ2-1; 14 bases map to TRBD2. The CDR3 loop spans 16 amino acids. From germline, CDR1 is MDHEN and CDR2 SYDVKM. Trimming cost V 8 bases and J 6 bases; bases outside gene matches: 9. CDR3 in amino acids: CASPPGTSGGSNEQFF. The CDR3 bases are TGTGCCAGCCCTCCCGGGACTAGCGGGGGTTCCAATGAGCAGTTCTTC.

This clonotype turned up a few times. The chain has TRBV6-5 and TRBJ2-7; TRBD2 matches 8 bases. After removal of 2 bases from V and 0 bases from J, the junction contained 3 bases not matched to a gene. Germline V gives CDR1 MNHEY, CDR2 SVGAGI. The CDR3 has 15 amino acids. DNA of the CDR3: TGTGCCAGCAGTTACCTCAGCGGGAGCTCCTACGAGCAGTACTTC. Translating gives CASSYLSGSSYEQYF.

In this sample, this clonotype turned up a few times. The rearrangement joins TRBV20-1 to TRBJ2-3; 12 bases match TRBD2. Germline CDR1 DFQATT, CDR2 SNEGSKA (reference sequence). The CDR3 consists of 17 residues. V was pared by 8 bases and J by 2 bases, with 14 bases of the junction left unmatched. CDR3 bases: TGCAGTCATTCTAGCGGGAGGGAACCCAGGGCCACAGATACGCAGTATTTT. Residues: CSHSSGREPRATDTQYF.

The genes are TRBV7-8 and TRBJ2-7; 7 bases align to TRBD2. Germline CDR1 and CDR2: SGHVS and FQNEAQ. This CDR3 is 14 amino acids long. V gave up 8 bases and J gave up 3 bases; unmatched junction bases: 10. CDR3 nucleotides: TGTGCCAGCGGTACGGCTAGCGGATACTACGAGCAGTACTTC. It translates to CASGTASGYYEQYF.

CDR3: CASSTGTSGRALHREQFF. Written as DNA, the CDR3 is TGTGCCAGCAGCACCGGGACTAGCGGGAGGGCCCTCCACCGGGAGCAGTTCTTC. V gene TRBV28 combines with J gene TRBJ2-1; TRBD2 aligns across 16 bases. This CDR3 is built from 18 residues. CDR1 and CDR2 from the germline V gene are MDHEN and SYDVKM. Trimming took 6 bases from V and 10 from J; bases not matched to a gene: 15. The variable domain in full, completed from reference TRBV28 and TRBJ2-1, reads DVKVTQSSRYLVKRTGEKVFLECVQDMDHENMFWYRQDPGLGLRLIYFSYDVKMKEKGDIPEGYSVSREKKERFSLILESASTNQTSMYLCASSTGTSGRALHREQFFGPGTRLTVL.

This clonotype was found a few times. The chain employs TRBV7-9 and TRBJ2-3, with D hard to call. The V gene lost 1 base and the J gene lost 1 base, with 12 bases spanning the gap. Germline CDR1 is SEHNR and CDR2 is FQNEAQ (reference sequence). This CDR3 comprises 16 residues. The CDR3 nucleotides are TGTGCCAGCAGCTTAGTTGCGGCGGCGGGCACAGATACGCAGTATTTT. Its protein product is CASSLVAAAGTDTQYF.

This clonotype has just a few counts. The CDR3 bases are TGTGCCAGATATAACCCCTACCGGCAGGCCGTCCTACGGGAGCAGTACTTC. It encodes CARYNPYRQAVLREQYF. The chain combines TRBV7-2 with TRBJ2-7; no clear D gene. Trimming removed 9 bases from V and 7 bases from J, with 31 bases in between. The CDR3 has 17 residues. CDR1 is SGHTA, CDR2 FQGNSA, per germline.

About this clonotype itself: With a much larger clone just one base away, this may be a read error. J is TRBJ2-7 and V is TRBV27; tentatively, D is TRBD1 or TRBD2 (5 bases each). The CDR3 runs to 13 residues. Deletions cut 3 bases from V and 2 bases from J, with 8 bases between. Germline lookup yields CDR1 MNHEY and CDR2 SMNVEV (reference sequence). CDR3 loop: CASSFGATYEQYF. The CDR3 nucleotides are TGTGCCAGCAGTTTCGGGGCTACCTACGAGCAGTACTTC.

The chain has TRBV6-6 and TRBJ2-7; D perhaps matches TRBD2 (6 bases). CDR1 and CDR2 (germline): MNHNY, SVGAGI (reference sequence). CDR3 size: 12 residues. The ends were cut back, 2 bases at V and 7 bases at J, with 9 bases in the middle. The CDR3 loop reads CASSYNLAEQYF. The CDR3 nucleotides are TGTGCCAGCAGTTACAACCTAGCGGAGCAGTACTTC.

The CDR3 loop is CATSRGDGTSGRKNIQYF. The CDR3 region has the DNA TGTGCCACCAGCAGAGGCGACGGGACTAGCGGGAGAAAAAACATTCAGTACTTC. J is TRBJ2-4 and V is TRBV15; the match to TRBD2 covers 14 bases. V was clipped by 1 base and J by 4 bases; unmatched bases: 6. This CDR3 has 18 residues. From germline, CDR1 is LNHNV and CDR2 YYDKDF (reference sequence).